This T cell receptor beta chain was obtained from a study of cytomegalovirus exposure and HLA in healthy donors. Here immunoSEQ multiplex PCR was the method, and the copy in TCRdb shows in-frame clones only, minus some. The data contain roughly 50,000 clones, 93% of them seen just once; the ten biggest clones take up 1.5% to 2%. The validation cohort, a group of more than 100 subjects, included the donors and was separate from the approximately 660-subject first cohort. Trimming took 3 bases from V and 1 from J; bases not matched to a gene: 5. This CDR3 is built from 15 residues. Germline CDR1 is SGHTS and CDR2 is YDEGEE. Comments on this clone: Its target is unknown.

General observations from the study: According to a subsequent analysis, TCR clusters from the first cohort were inclined to appear together in the 130 or so validation repertoires. Across donors, most TCRs were seen rarely, yet some public ones were widespread. Cytomegalovirus association was listed for 170 or so TCR beta chains.

This sequence joins TRBV5-8 and TRBJ2-7; 9 bases agree with TRBD1. The specimen was PBMCs. The clonotype comes from a young woman in good health and CMV-seropositive. CDR3 in DNA: TGTGCCAGCAGCTCGGACGGGACAGGGTCCTACGAGCAGTACTTC. Translating gives CASSSDGTGSYEQYF. The whole variable domain, remainder taken from reference TRBV5-8 and TRBJ2-7, is EAGVTQSPTHLIKTRGQQATLRCSPISGHTSVYWYQQALGLGLQFLLWYDEGEERNRGNFPPRFSGRQFPNYSSELNVNALELEDSALYLCASSSDGTGSYEQYFGPGTRLTVT.